The 6 T cell receptor beta chains below were found in one sample sequenced in a study of T cell changes during pregnancy in multiple sclerosis. Sequenced by immunoSEQ multiplex PCR; TCRdb stores in-frame clones only, minus some. The sample records tens of thousands of clones, 91% being singletons. The starting material was peripheral blood, obtained in the third trimester of pregnancy. Source of these receptors: a female donor in good health, enrolled as a control in a pregnancy study.

The gene calls are TRBV5-1 and TRBJ2-1; 9 positions agree with TRBD2. After removal of 0 bases from V and 4 bases from J, the junction contained 2 bases not matched to a gene. The length of the CDR3 is 15 residues. The V gene's germline CDR1 is SGHRS and CDR2 YFSETQ. The DNA for the CDR3 is TGCGCCAGCAGCTTGGGACTAGCGGAATACAATGAGCAGTTCTTC. The encoded protein is CASSLGLAEYNEQFF.

This chain connects TRBV28 to TRBJ2-7; 9 bases agree with TRBD2. Germline CDR1 MDHEN, CDR2 SYDVKM. V dropped 5 bases and J dropped 3; count of bases not matched to a gene: 8. The CDR3 is 15 residues long. The CDR3 protein is CASSPRLAGIYEQYF. The CDR3 bases are TGTGCCAGCAGTCCCCGGCTAGCGGGAATCTACGAGCAGTACTTC.

This rearrangement joins TRBV5-5 to TRBJ2-1; 8 bases line up with TRBD1. CDR3 length: 14 amino acids. The germline CDR1 and CDR2 sequences are SGHKS and YYEKEE (reference sequence). J was trimmed by 4 bases and V by 0 bases; bases with no gene match: 0. This CDR3 reads CASSLGDRYNEQFF. In DNA form, the CDR3 reads TGTGCCAGCAGCTTGGGGGACAGGTACAATGAGCAGTTCTTC.

J is TRBJ1-5 and V is TRBV4-1; 9 nucleotides agree with TRBD1. Losses at the gene ends were 4 bases for V and 9 bases for J; bases not matched to a gene: 10. Germline V gene data show CDR1 as MGHRA and CDR2 as YSYEKL. This CDR3 region has 15 residues. The CDR3 is CASSPSEQGALPQHF. The CDR3 region has the DNA TGCGCCAGCAGCCCTTCTGAACAGGGGGCGTTGCCCCAGCATTTT.

The DNA for the CDR3 is TGTGCCAGCAGCGTACAGGGAGTGAACACTGAAGCTTTCTTT. Its translation: CASSVQGVNTEAFF. The chain carries TRBV5-4 and TRBJ1-1; weak D call: TRBD1 (6 bases). CDR1 and CDR2 (germline): SGHNT, YYREEE (reference sequence). CDR3 size: 14 residues. With 4 bases removed from V and 0 bases from J, the gap between germline ends came to 10 bases.

The chain recombines TRBV20-1 with TRBJ1-2; D is ambiguous. Looked up from germline, CDR1 is DFQATT and CDR2 is SNEGSKA (reference sequence). Trimming left V 1 base short and J 7 bases short, with 7 bases between. This CDR3 contains 11 residues. DNA of the CDR3: TGCAGTGCTAGAGGTAATTCTGGCTACACCTTC. Amino acids: CSARGNSGYTF.